Below are 2 T cell receptor beta chains sequenced from a single sample in a study of CD8+ T cells in alopecia areata. As for treatment: oral pan-JAK inhibitor, 5-10 mg twice daily. The authors extracted RNA and reverse transcribed it into cDNA as the sequencing template. Clones were read by immunoSEQ multiplex PCR, and TCRdb kept only the in-frame ones, dropping some. The table includes about 210,000 clones, 30% to 40% detected once. Here the sequenced sample was CD4+ T cells sorted from blood, taken at roughly week 30, from a patient treated with tofacitinib. These receptors came from a human donor with alopecia areata.

The chain links TRBV6-1 to TRBJ2-2, with TRBD1 matching 9 bases. This CDR3 has 15 amino acids. CDR1 is MNHNS, CDR2 SASEGT, per germline. V trimming: 10 bases; J trimming: 7 bases; junction bases outside the gene matches: 13. The CDR3 sequence: CAIDVYRGPVGELFF. The CDR3 DNA reads as TGTGCCATCGACGTATACAGGGGGCCCGTCGGGGAGCTGTTTTTT.

The chain couples TRBV6-1 to TRBJ1-5, with D hard to call. Between the trimmed V and J ends, which lost 5 bases and 0 bases, there was a span of 8 bases. This CDR3 contains 14 residues. CDR1 and CDR2 from the germline V gene are MNHNS and SASEGT. The CDR3 DNA sequence: TGTGCCAGCAGTTCATCGGATAGCAATCAGCCCCAGCATTTT. Protein: CASSSSDSNQPQHF.